The next 3 T cell receptor beta chains were all read from a single sample in a study of persistence of HIV-infected CD4 T cells. These receptors lack a known antigen. This was the immunoSEQ version 4 assay in survey mode. Sequenced by immunoSEQ multiplex PCR; TCRdb stores in-frame clones only, minus some. The data contain under 45,000 clones, roughly 90% of them singletons. This nonspecific control used anti-CD3/anti-CD28 bead stimulation of CD4+ T cells. Responding CD4+ T cells were sorted by upregulation of both CD40 ligand and CD69. The specimen comprised CD4+ T cells sorted from PBMCs after approximately 20-hour stimulation, sampled from a patient who received antiretroviral therapy. Receptor source: an adult man with HIV who was CMV-seropositive.

The chain carries TRBV28 and TRBJ1-5, with D perhaps matching TRBD1 (6 bases). V lost 4 bases and J 9 bases, leaving 16 bases between the germline ends. The CDR3 spans 14 residues. The V gene's germline CDR1 is MDHEN and CDR2 SYDVKM. CDR3 coding DNA: TGTGCCAGCAGTTCCTACAGGGAATGGGGGCCCCAGCATTTT. Translating it yields CASSSYREWGPQHF.

This chain uses TRBV6-5 with TRBJ1-2, with D unresolved. CDR1 is MNHEY and CDR2 is SVGAGI in the germline V gene. Trimming removed 6 bases from V and 1 base from J, with 12 bases in between. This CDR3 is 14 amino acids long. The CDR3 region has the DNA TGTGCCAGCAGGGCCCTCTCCTTTAACTATGGCTACACCTTC. The encoded protein is CASRALSFNYGYTF.

The V gene is TRBV5-1, the J gene TRBJ2-1, with TRBD1 identical over 9 bases. With V trimmed by 3 bases and J by 4 bases, 2 bases remained unmatched. In germline, CDR1 is SGHRS, CDR2 YFSETQ. The CDR3 is 14 residues long. CDR3 coding DNA: TGCGCCAGCAGCTCCGGGACAGGGTACAATGAGCAGTTCTTC. As protein: CASSSGTGYNEQFF.